This TCR beta chain was sequenced in a study of blood T cell repertoires in COVID-19. Overall study context: Samples came from the United States, Italy and Spain, spanning acute and convalescent COVID-19.

This CDR3 is 14 amino acids long. Germline V gene data show CDR1 as LNHNV and CDR2 as YYDKDF (reference sequence). The ends were cut back, 1 base at V and 1 base at J, with 7 bases in the middle. Sequencing was performed with immunoSEQ multiplex PCR; in TCRdb, only in-frame clones are kept and a portion is missing. In the table there are around 130,000 clones, 75% to 90% of which are singletons. The V call is TRBV15, the J call TRBJ1-1; a possible D gene is TRBD1 (5 bases). This receptor was identified in a man aged 25 to 40 who had recovered from COVID-19. Sample: PBMCs or T cells enriched from blood (not recorded which). Here the CDR3 DNA reads TGTGCCACCAGCAGAGGGACACAGAACACTGAAGCTTTCTTT. Residues: CATSRGTQNTEAFF.